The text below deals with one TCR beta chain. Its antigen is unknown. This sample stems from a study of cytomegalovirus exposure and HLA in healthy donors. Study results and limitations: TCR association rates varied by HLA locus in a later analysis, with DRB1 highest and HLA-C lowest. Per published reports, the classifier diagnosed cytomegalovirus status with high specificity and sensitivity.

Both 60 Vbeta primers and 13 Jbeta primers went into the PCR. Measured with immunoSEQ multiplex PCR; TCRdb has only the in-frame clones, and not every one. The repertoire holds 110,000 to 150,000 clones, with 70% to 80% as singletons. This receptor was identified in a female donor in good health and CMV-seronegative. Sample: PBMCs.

CDR3 in amino acids: CASSPQGETQYF. For the CDR3, the DNA is TGTGCCAGCAGTCCCCAGGGAGAGACCCAGTACTTC. This rearrangement joins TRBV2 to TRBJ2-5, with a weak D call TRBD1 (5 bases). Germline-derived CDR1 and CDR2 are SNHLY and FYNNEI. Trimming pared 5 bases from V and 4 bases from J, leaving 8 bases between. The CDR3 runs 12 residues.